Listed below are T cell receptor beta chains from one sample, sequenced in a study of spatial heterogeneity in lung cancer. One entry per CDR3 protein, called by TCRdb with MiXCR from the 5' RACE reads. The data contain fewer than 15,000 distinct CDR3 sequences, roughly 3.4% of them singletons. Sequenced material: lung tumor tissue, taken at surgery. The receptors originated from a male donor with early-stage non-small cell lung cancer. The CDR3 runs from the conserved cysteine through the conserved F or W. A D gene is named only where the DNA matches it firmly. Not all rows give a size; the values are once, few, many and, for expanded clones, a class.

v_gene,d_gene,abundance,j_gene,CDR3aa,CDR3nt
TRBV7-8,NA,many,TRBJ2-7,CASSLQGPYEQYF,TGTGCCAGCAGCTTACAGGGGCCCTACGAGCAGTACTTC
TRBV4-3,TRBD1,NA,TRBJ2-2,CASSQEVRGCGELFF,TGCGCCAGCAGCCAAGAGGTCAGGGGGTGCGGGGAGCTGTTTTTT
TRBV20-1,TRBD1,many,TRBJ2-1,CSARQVGQGNEQFF,TGCAGTGCTAGACAAGTGGGACAGGGTAATGAGCAGTTCTTC
TRBV25-1,NA,many,TRBJ2-1,CASQNVGEQFF,TGTGCCAGCCAAAACGTAGGCGAGCAGTTCTTC
TRBV10-3,NA,many,TRBJ2-5,CAISESSRGEETQYF,TGTGCCATCAGTGAGTCTTCCAGGGGGGAGGAGACCCAGTACTTC
TRBV20-1,TRBD2,many,TRBJ2-1,CSARDVAGVLNNEQFF,TGCAGTGCTAGAGATGTAGCGGGGGTGCTTAACAATGAGCAGTTCTTC
TRBV10-1,TRBD2,many,TRBJ2-3,CASSGTSGAPSTDTQYF,TGCGCCAGCAGTGGGACTAGCGGAGCTCCTAGCACAGATACGCAGTATTTT
TRBV6-1,NA,many,TRBJ2-2,CASLPSNTGELFF,TGTGCCAGCCTACCCTCGAACACCGGGGAGCTGTTTTTT
TRBV29-1,NA,many,TRBJ2-3,CSAGWYPQDTQYF,TGCAGCGCCGGGTGGTACCCACAAGATACGCAGTATTTT
TRBV29-1,NA,medium-sized,TRBJ2-2,CSVRWGTGELFF,TGCAGCGTTCGGTGGGGAACCGGGGAGCTGTTTTTT
TRBV18,NA,many,TRBJ1-1,CASSPLMETEAFF,TGTGCCAGCTCACCACTGATGGAAACTGAAGCTTTCTTT
TRBV12-3/TRBV12-4,NA,medium-sized,TRBJ2-2,CASSFGTAGTGELFF,TGTGCCAGCAGTTTCGGCACCGCCGGCACCGGGGAGCTGTTTTTT
TRBV6-1,TRBD2,many,TRBJ2-3,CASLTGTGGRDTQYF,TGTGCCAGCCTAACCGGTACGGGGGGGCGAGATACGCAGTATTTT
TRBV9,NA,medium-sized,TRBJ1-4,CASSGPGNRNEKLFF,TGTGCCAGCAGCGGACCAGGGAACCGCAATGAAAAACTGTTTTTT
TRBV5-1,NA,NA,TRBJ2-5,CASSLRLAGETQYF,TGCGCCAGCAGCTTGAGGTTGGCGGGGGAGACCCAGTACTTC
TRBV5-1,NA,NA,TRBJ1-1,CASSFQTGQNTEAFF,TGCGCCAGCAGCTTTCAGACAGGACAGAACACTGAAGCTTTCTTT
TRBV7-9,TRBD1,many,TRBJ1-6,CASSSGQGTYNSPLHF,TGTGCCAGCAGCTCAGGACAGGGGACCTATAATTCACCCCTCCACTTT
TRBV20-1,NA,many,TRBJ2-7,CSVPGGPVSSGEQYF,TGCAGTGTCCCCGGGGGGCCAGTATCTTCGGGTGAGCAGTACTTC
TRBV5-4,NA,many,TRBJ2-3,CASSLAGRDTQYF,TGTGCCAGCAGCTTGGCGGGGAGGGATACGCAGTATTTT
TRBV11-2,NA,many,TRBJ1-1,CASSFYPGRLNTEAFF,TGTGCCAGCAGCTTTTACCCGGGACGTCTGAACACTGAAGCTTTCTTT
TRBV20-1,NA,many,TRBJ2-3,CSARDMRVPDTQYF,TGCAGTGCTAGAGATATGAGAGTCCCAGATACGCAGTATTTT
TRBV20-1,TRBD2,many,TRBJ2-1,CSARDPASGRYNEQFF,TGCAGTGCTAGAGATCCCGCTAGCGGGAGGTACAATGAGCAGTTCTTC
TRBV6-1,TRBD2,many,TRBJ2-2,CASSIAGENTGELFF,TGTGCCAGCAGTATCGCGGGAGAGAACACCGGGGAGCTGTTTTTT
TRBV20-1,TRBD1,many,TRBJ1-1,CSATRGGTEAFF,TGCAGTGCTACCAGGGGGGGCACTGAAGCTTTCTTT
TRBV20-1,NA,many,TRBJ1-3,CSASQWSGNTIYF,TGCAGTGCCTCACAGTGGTCTGGAAACACCATATATTTT
TRBV19,NA,few,TRBJ1-3,CASSGFSGNTIYF,TGTGCCAGTAGCGGTTTCTCTGGAAACACCATATATTTT
TRBV5-1,NA,few,TRBJ1-2,CASSPNLGYGDTF,TGCGCCAGCAGCCCGAATCTTGGGTATGGCGACACCTTC
TRBV15,NA,many,TRBJ2-1,CATSRSSGARNEQFF,TGTGCCACCAGCAGATCATCCGGGGCCCGGAATGAGCAGTTCTTC
TRBV12-3/TRBV12-4,NA,NA,TRBJ1-2,CASSEGNYGYTF,TGTGCCAGCTCGGAGGGGAACTATGGCTACACCTTC
TRBV27,NA,few,TRBJ1-2,CASSFLGSYGDTF,TGTGCCAGCAGTTTTCTTGGGAGCTATGGCGACACCTTC
TRBV24-1,NA,many,TRBJ2-5,CATGQGAQETQYF,TGTGCCACCGGCCAAGGGGCTCAAGAGACCCAGTACTTC
TRBV30,NA,many,TRBJ2-2,CAWSVLGGELFF,TGTGCCTGGAGTGTACTAGGCGGGGAGCTGTTTTTT
TRBV20-1,NA,large,TRBJ2-1,CSTPAPGFSDNEQFF,TGCAGTACCCCAGCTCCCGGATTTTCCGACAATGAGCAGTTCTTC
TRBV7-2,NA,many,TRBJ2-3,CASSWGGTDTQYF,TGTGCCAGCAGCTGGGGGGGCACAGATACGCAGTATTTT
TRBV6-2/TRBV6-3,TRBD2,many,TRBJ2-1,CASSLGLARNEQFF,TGTGCCAGCAGTTTGGGACTAGCCCGCAATGAGCAGTTCTTC
TRBV11-2,NA,many,TRBJ2-1,CASSLGSRYEQFF,TGTGCCAGCAGCTTAGGGAGCCGGTATGAGCAGTTCTTC
TRBV5-1,NA,many,TRBJ2-7,CASSLGQRRYEQYF,TGCGCCAGCAGCTTGGGGCAGAGACGCTACGAGCAGTACTTC
TRBV19,NA,many,TRBJ1-3,CATLVAESSGNTIYF,TGTGCCACACTCGTGGCAGAAAGCTCTGGAAACACCATATATTTT
TRBV12-3/TRBV12-4,NA,many,TRBJ1-5,CASSPSSGNQPQHF,TGTGCCAGCAGTCCTTCCTCGGGCAATCAGCCCCAGCATTTT
TRBV4-1,NA,many,TRBJ2-7,CASSPPGREEQYF,TGCGCCAGCAGCCCTCCAGGTCGGGAGGAGCAGTACTTC
TRBV24-1,NA,many,TRBJ2-5,CATSLPGKETQYF,TGTGCCACCAGTCTTCCAGGGAAAGAGACCCAGTACTTC
TRBV6-5,NA,many,TRBJ2-1,CASSTNWNEQFF,TGTGCCAGCAGTACCAATTGGAATGAGCAGTTCTTC
TRBV4-1,TRBD2,NA,TRBJ2-1,CASSQGSAGGFSYNEQFF,TGCGCCAGCAGCCAAGGATCAGCGGGAGGATTCTCCTACAATGAGCAGTTCTTC